Below are 22 T cell receptor beta chains sequenced from a single sample in a study of blood T cells in healthy people across ages. For the second PCR, which ran for 7 to 11 cycles, a sample-barcoded 5' primer and a J-beta primer mix were used. TCRdb redid the calling of the 5' RACE reads with MiXCR, one entry per CDR3 protein. This table holds roughly 1.9 million distinct CDR3 sequences, roughly two fifths found once. What was sequenced was blood. All receptors derive from a human donor in good health.

This clonotype was counted between two and nine times. The chain recombines TRBV10-2 with TRBJ2-7, with 9 bases aligning to TRBD2. The CDR3 is 15 residues long. Germline loops: CDR1 WSHSY, CDR2 SAAADI. Losses at the gene ends were 7 bases for V and 1 base for J; bases not matched to a gene: 8. The chain's CDR3 is CASISSGGPSYEQYF. CDR3 nucleotides: TGCGCCAGCATAAGTAGCGGGGGTCCGTCCTACGAGCAGTACTTC.

J is TRBJ1-1 and V is TRBV7-9, with D maybe TRBD1 (6 bases). There are 15 residues in the CDR3. The V gene's germline CDR1 is SEHNR and CDR2 FQNEAQ (reference sequence). V lost 7 bases to trimming and J lost 3 bases, with 18 bases between them. Here the CDR3 reads CASIPRAEGDTEAFF. CDR3 DNA: TGTGCCAGCATCCCGAGGGCCGAGGGGGACACTGAAGCTTTCTTT.

The genes are TRBV4-1 and TRBJ1-5; 10 bases agree with TRBD1. There are 19 residues in the CDR3. The J segment lost 2 bases and the V segment lost 4 bases, leaving 14 bases of the junction unmatched. Per germline, CDR1 MGHRA and CDR2 YSYEKL. The CDR3 coding sequence is TGCGCCAGCAGCCCCAGGACAGGGGGGGGATATATGGGCAATCAGCCCCAGCATTTT. This codes for CASSPRTGGGYMGNQPQHF.

This clonotype has only a few counts. This chain uses TRBV2 with TRBJ2-1; D gene ambiguous. The CDR3 sequence is 13 residues long. V lost 3 bases and J 5 bases, leaving 8 bases between the germline ends. The germline CDR1 and CDR2 sequences are SNHLY and FYNNEI. The CDR3 DNA follows: TGTGCCAGCAGTGACGGGCCAGACAATGAGCAGTTCTTC. Translating it yields CASSDGPDNEQFF. Supplemented by reference TRBV2 and TRBJ2-1, the full variable domain reads EPEVTQTPSHQVTQMGQEVILRCVPISNHLYFYWYRQILGQKVEFLVSFYNNEISEKSEIFDDQFSVERPDGSNFTLKIRSTKLEDSAMYFCASSDGPDNEQFFGPGTRLTVL.

A few counts support this clonotype. This chain links TRBV5-5 with TRBJ1-2; TRBD1 agrees at 7 bases. Germline trimming cut 9 bases from V and 4 bases from J; bases unmatched to any gene: 15. Germline V gene sequence: CDR1 SGHKS, CDR2 YYEKEE (reference sequence). The CDR3 is made up of 15 amino acids. This CDR3 is CATGGDREIGYGYTF. The CDR3 DNA reads TGTGCCACCGGAGGAGACAGGGAAATCGGCTATGGCTACACCTTC.

This clonotype came up many times. The rearrangement links TRBV28 to TRBJ2-7, with D uncertain. This CDR3 spans 14 amino acids. With 4 bases removed from V and 0 bases from J, the gap between germline ends came to 10 bases. CDR1 is MDHEN, CDR2 SYDVKM, per germline. This chain's CDR3 is CASSSRTVSYEQYF. CDR3 nucleotides: TGTGCCAGCAGTTCTCGGACGGTCTCCTACGAGCAGTACTTC.

This clonotype was found a few times. This chain uses TRBV29-1 with TRBJ2-5; no clear D gene. CDR3 size: 13 residues. V lost 7 bases to trimming and J lost 2 bases, with 14 bases between them. Germline-derived CDR1 and CDR2 are SQVTM and ANQGSEA. Here the CDR3 reads CSARSEAQETQYF. CDR3 DNA: TGCAGCGCTCGCTCCGAGGCGCAAGAGACCCAGTACTTC. Full variable domain (rest looked up from reference TRBV29-1 and TRBJ2-5): SAVISQKPSRDICQRGTSLTIQCQVDSQVTMMFWYRQQPGQSLTLIATANQGSEATYESGFVIDKFPISRPNLTFSTLTVSNMSPEDSSIYLCSARSEAQETQYFGPGTRLLVL.

The CDR3 nucleotides read TGTGCCATCAGTGGTGGGACAGGGGGCTACGAGCAGTACTTC. Translated, it gives CAISGGTGGYEQYF. V and J are TRBV10-3 and TRBJ2-7; 11 bases are a match to TRBD1. J lost 3 bases, V lost 4 bases, and 2 bases had no gene match. Germline V gene lookup returns CDR1 ENHRY and CDR2 SYGVKD. The CDR3 is 14 residues long.

This clonotype was detected many times. V is TRBV20-1 and J is TRBJ2-7, with 8 positions matching TRBD1. The trim removed 4 bases at V and 5 bases at J, leaving 16 bases unmatched. The CDR3 loop spans 16 amino acids. Looked up from germline, CDR1 is DFQATT and CDR2 is SNEGSKA (reference sequence). The CDR3 loop is CSAKNQGADRRNEQYF. CDR3 nucleotide sequence: TGCAGTGCTAAGAATCAGGGGGCAGATCGCCGAAACGAGCAGTACTTC.

This clonotype was counted between two and nine times. The chain employs TRBV4-1 and TRBJ1-1; D is unclear. Trimming removed 0 bases at V and 6 bases at J, with 11 bases between. In germline, CDR1 is MGHRA, CDR2 YSYEKL. The CDR3 is 14 amino acids. CDR3 sequence: CASSQESGFPEAFF. The CDR3 nucleotides read TGCGCCAGCAGCCAAGAATCGGGGTTCCCTGAAGCTTTCTTT.

V is TRBV11-2 and J is TRBJ2-5; D gene unclear. The CDR3 sequence is 12 residues long. V lost 5 bases and J 4 bases, leaving 8 bases between the germline ends. CDR1 SGHAT and CDR2 FQNNGV come from the germline V gene. This chain's CDR3 is CASSTPTETQYF. The CDR3 nucleotides read TGTGCCAGCAGCACCCCCACAGAGACCCAGTACTTC.

This clonotype was detected a few times. This may come from a read error, since a much larger clone is one base off. V gene TRBV7-3 combines with J gene TRBJ2-1; 8 bases align to TRBD2. This CDR3 is built from 17 residues. The V gene's germline CDR1 is SGHTA and CDR2 FQGTGA. Germline trimming cut 5 bases from V and 0 bases from J; bases unmatched to any gene: 9. CDR3 in DNA: TGTGCCAGCAGCCCGGTGGAGCGGGGGAGCTCCTACAATGAGCAGTTCTTC. It yields the protein CASSPVERGSSYNEQFF.

This clonotype was counted only a few times. This chain joins TRBV7-9 and TRBJ2-3; possible D gene TRBD1, 6 bases. CDR3 length equals 14 residues. CDR1 and CDR2 from the germline V gene are SEHNR and FQNEAQ (reference sequence). V lost 4 bases to trimming and J lost 4 bases, with 12 bases between them. Here the CDR3 reads CASSYQGFADTQYF. The DNA for the CDR3 is TGTGCCAGCAGCTATCAGGGGTTCGCAGATACGCAGTATTTT.

This clonotype was seen a few times. V and J are TRBV4-3 and TRBJ2-7, with 8 bases that match TRBD1. Looked up from germline, CDR1 is LGHNA and CDR2 is YSLEER. V shed 0 bases, J shed 1 base, and the junction held 2 bases outside the gene matches. This CDR3 comprises 15 residues. CDR3 protein: CASSQEYRGSYEQYF. The DNA of the CDR3 is TGCGCCAGCAGCCAAGAGTACAGGGGGTCCTACGAGCAGTACTTC.

The chain employs TRBV7-8 and TRBJ2-7; 7 bases line up with TRBD1. The CDR3 sequence is 18 residues long. The germline V gene has CDR1 SGHVS and CDR2 FQNEAQ. The junction had 20 bases not matched to a gene; V was cut back by 5 bases and J by 4 bases. The CDR3 DNA follows: TGTGCCAGCAGCCGACCAACCACGACAGGGAAGGGGTCTTACGAGCAGTACTTC. As protein: CASSRPTTTGKGSYEQYF.

This clonotype was observed a single time. The chain recombines TRBV6-6 with TRBJ1-5; D perhaps matches TRBD1 (5 bases). Germline CDR1 is MNHNY and CDR2 is SVGAGI (reference sequence). Between the trimmed V and J ends, which lost 8 bases and 2 bases, there was a span of 13 bases. This CDR3 has 14 amino acids. Written as DNA, the CDR3 is TGTGCCAGCCTCAGGGAGGAGGGCAATCAGCCCCAGCATTTT. Translating gives CASLREEGNQPQHF.

This chain links TRBV29-1 with TRBJ1-2; 10 bases are a match to TRBD1. The ends lost 3 bases at V and 5 bases at J; junction bases unmatched: 6. The CDR3 length is 14 residues. Per germline, CDR1 SQVTM and CDR2 ANQGSEA. The CDR3 region has the DNA TGCAGCGTTGAGGCGACAGGGGGCGTATATGGCTACACCTTC. This encodes CSVEATGGVYGYTF.

This clonotype was seen only a few times. This chain uses TRBV20-1 with TRBJ2-7; D is unclear. V was clipped by 4 bases and J by 2 bases, with 6 bases between them. The CDR3 runs to 11 residues. Germline lookup yields CDR1 DFQATT and CDR2 SNEGSKA (reference sequence). The CDR3 nucleotides are TGCAGTGCTAAGTCCGCCTACGAGCAGTACTTC. It specifies CSAKSAYEQYF.

The chain employs TRBV29-1 and TRBJ2-7; D gene unclear. Trimming took off 5 bases at V and 2 bases at J, with 13 bases between the two ends. The CDR3 runs to 13 residues. Germline loops: CDR1 SQVTM, CDR2 ANQGSEA. The chain's CDR3 is CSVRSRYTYEQYF. The CDR3 DNA reads as TGCAGCGTTCGGAGCAGGTACACCTACGAGCAGTACTTC.

This clonotype was counted once. The chain has TRBV20-1 and TRBJ2-3; the D is unclear. The CDR3 runs 16 residues. Germline CDR1 is DFQATT and CDR2 is SNEGSKA (reference sequence). V lost 3 bases, J lost 1 base, and 17 bases lay in between. CDR3 amino acids: CSASLTSFGGTDTQYF. The CDR3, as DNA: TGCAGTGCTAGTCTTACCTCCTTTGGAGGCACAGATACGCAGTATTTT.

Ten or more counts support this clonotype. The J gene is TRBJ2-5, the V gene TRBV3-1; D call uncertain. Germline CDR1 is LGHDT and CDR2 is YNNKEL (reference sequence). The CDR3 covers 12 residues. The ends were cut back, 3 bases at V and 1 base at J, with 3 bases in the middle. In DNA, the CDR3 is TGTGCCAGCAGCCAGGGCCAAGAGACCCAGTACTTC. It yields the protein CASSQGQETQYF.

V and J are TRBV6-2 or TRBV6-3 and TRBJ1-1, with 9 bases matching TRBD1. Trimming cost V 6 bases and J 6 bases; bases outside gene matches: 5. The CDR3 has 13 residues. Looked up from germline, CDR1 is MNHEY and CDR2 is SVGEGT. The DNA of the CDR3 is TGTGCCAGCAGCGAAACAGGGGGCCCTGAAGCTTTCTTT. Protein product: CASSETGGPEAFF.